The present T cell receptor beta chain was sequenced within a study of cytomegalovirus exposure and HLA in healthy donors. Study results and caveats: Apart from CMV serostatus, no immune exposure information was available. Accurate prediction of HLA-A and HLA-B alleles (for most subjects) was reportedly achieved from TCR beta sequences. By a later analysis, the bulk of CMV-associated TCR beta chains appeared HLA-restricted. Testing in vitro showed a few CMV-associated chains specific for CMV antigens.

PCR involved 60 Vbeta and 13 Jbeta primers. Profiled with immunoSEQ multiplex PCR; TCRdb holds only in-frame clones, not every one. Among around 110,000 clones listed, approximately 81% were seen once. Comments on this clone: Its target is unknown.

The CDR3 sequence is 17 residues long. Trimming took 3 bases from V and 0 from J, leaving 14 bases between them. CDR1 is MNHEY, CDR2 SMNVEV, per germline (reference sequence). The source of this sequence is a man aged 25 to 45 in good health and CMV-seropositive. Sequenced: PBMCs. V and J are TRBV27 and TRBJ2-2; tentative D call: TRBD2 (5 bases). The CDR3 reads CASSLVSTGANTGELFF. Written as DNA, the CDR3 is TGTGCCAGCAGTTTGGTGTCTACCGGGGCGAACACCGGGGAGCTGTTTTTT.